These 29 T cell receptor beta chains were sequenced from one sample in a study of T cells in Graves' hyperthyroidism and ophthalmopathy. Amplified TCR beta CDR3 regions derived from RNA transcripts. Using the HTBI primer set, a first-round RT-PCR was run on the TCR CDR3. Using its own MiXCR run on the multiplex PCR reads, TCRdb lists one record per CDR3 protein. This sample yields roughly 600,000 distinct CDR3 sequences, of which about 14% are seen a single time; around 12% belongs to the top ten. The specimen sequenced was blood. The receptors were sampled from a woman in her forties or fifties with Graves' ophthalmopathy.

The rearrangement links TRBV3-1 to TRBJ2-1; no definite D call. The CDR3 contains 16 residues. Germline V lookup: CDR1 LGHDT, CDR2 YNNKEL (reference sequence). V gave up 4 bases and J gave up 5 bases, with 18 bases separating them. CDR3 region: CASSPYSKTFNNEQFF. The CDR3 region has the DNA TGTGCCAGCAGCCCTTACTCGAAAACCTTTAACAATGAGCAGTTCTTC.

This clonotype was seen a few times. V is TRBV13 and J is TRBJ2-3; perhaps TRBD2 as D (6 bases). CDR1 PRHDT and CDR2 FYEKMQ come from the germline V gene (reference sequence). The CDR3 loop spans 13 amino acids. CDR3 coding DNA: TGTCCCACTCTCCGGCGGGGAAAAGATACGCAGTATTTT. Its protein is CPTLRRGKDTQYF.

This clonotype was picked up a small number of times. The chain has TRBV7-3 and TRBJ2-3, with D possibly being TRBD1 (6 bases). The CDR3 sequence is 13 residues long. Trimming took 1 base from V and 6 from J, leaving 8 bases between them. Germline V gives CDR1 SGHTA, CDR2 FQGTGA. CDR3 in amino acids: CASSLIGGDTQYF. The DNA of the CDR3 is TGTGCCAGCAGCTTAATTGGGGGCGATACGCAGTATTTT.

At least ten counts were recorded for this clonotype. The chain is built from TRBV7-2 and TRBJ2-7, with 10 bases aligning to TRBD2. Germline assignment: CDR1 SGHTA and CDR2 FQGNSA. The CDR3 runs to 14 residues. J gave up 2 bases and V 4 bases, and 2 bases lay outside the gene matches. The CDR3 DNA is TGTGCCAGCAGCTCGAGCGGGAGGGCCTACGAGCAGTACTTC. It translates to CASSSSGRAYEQYF.

In this sample, this clonotype turned up many times. The chain uses TRBV11-3 and TRBJ2-1; D is possibly TRBD2 (5 bases). The ends were cut back, 3 bases at V and 5 bases at J, with 17 bases in the middle. There are 16 residues in the CDR3. Germline CDR1 reads SGHNT; CDR2 reads YENEEA. The CDR3 spells CASSFSGTLGNNEQFF. The CDR3 nucleotides read TGTGCCAGCAGCTTCAGCGGAACCCTTGGGAACAATGAGCAGTTCTTC.

This clonotype has more than one count but fewer than ten. The chain uses TRBV29-1 and TRBJ2-2, with D unclear. V lost 7 bases to trimming and J lost 5 bases, with 5 bases between them. Germline lookup yields CDR1 SQVTM and CDR2 ANQGSEA. The length of the CDR3 is 10 residues. CDR3 coding DNA: TGCAGCGCCTCAACCGGGGAGCTGTTTTTT. Translated: CSASTGELFF.

This clonotype has more than one count but fewer than ten. The V call is TRBV27, the J call TRBJ2-1, with 9 nucleotides matching TRBD2. Per the germline V gene, CDR1 is MNHEY and CDR2 is SMNVEV (reference sequence). Losses at the gene ends were 5 bases for V and 4 bases for J; bases not matched to a gene: 15. This CDR3 spans 18 amino acids. This CDR3 reads CASSPPPLTSGAYNEQFF. CDR3 nucleotides: TGTGCCAGCAGTCCCCCCCCTCTGACTAGCGGCGCATACAATGAGCAGTTCTTC.

The rearrangement links TRBV19 to TRBJ2-1; no clear D. Germline V CDR1 and CDR2: LNHDA, SQIVND (reference sequence). The CDR3 sequence is 15 residues long. Trimming left V 8 bases short and J 2 bases short, with 16 bases between. The CDR3 DNA reads TGTGCCAGTTCTTCGAGTGATATAACCTACAATGAGCAGTTCTTC. Translation gives CASSSSDITYNEQFF.

This clonotype was recorded many times. The J gene is TRBJ2-3, the V gene TRBV2; D is perhaps TRBD2 (5 bases). Germline V gene data show CDR1 as SNHLY and CDR2 as FYNNEI. The V end was cut by 5 bases, the J end by 6 bases, with 12 bases between. This CDR3 is built from 13 residues. Here the CDR3 DNA reads TGTGCCAGCAGTCAAGACCGGAGGGATACGCAGTATTTT. Translated: CASSQDRRDTQYF.

The chain uses TRBV5-1 and TRBJ1-6; 7 bases line up with TRBD1. J gave up 9 bases and V 5 bases, and 8 bases lay outside the gene matches. The CDR3 spans 14 residues. From germline, CDR1 is SGHRS and CDR2 YFSETQ. This CDR3 is CASSSDRPGSPLHF. CDR3 sequence (DNA): TGCGCCAGCAGTTCGGACAGGCCTGGTTCACCCCTCCACTTT.

The chain combines TRBV13 with TRBJ2-1; 11 bases fit TRBD2. From germline, CDR1 is PRHDT and CDR2 FYEKMQ (reference sequence). Trimming removed 5 bases from V and 0 bases from J; junction bases left unmatched: 15. There are 20 residues in the CDR3. This chain's CDR3 is CASSGGSLAGGQSSYNEQFF. In DNA, the CDR3 is TGTGCCAGCAGCGGTGGGTCGCTAGCGGGAGGACAGAGCTCCTACAATGAGCAGTTCTTC.

This clonotype appeared many times. This chain uses TRBV7-8 with TRBJ2-4; 9 nucleotides align to TRBD2. Trimming removed 1 base from V and 4 bases from J; junction bases left unmatched: 11. The CDR3 length is 18 residues. Germline CDR1 is SGHVS and CDR2 is FQNEAQ. CDR3 residues: CASSLGAAVAGAKNIQYF. The CDR3 DNA follows: TGTGCCAGCAGCTTAGGGGCGGCTGTAGCGGGAGCGAAAAACATTCAGTACTTC. Filled out from reference TRBV7-8 and TRBJ2-4, the complete variable domain reads GAGVSQSPRYKVAKRGQDVALRCDPISGHVSLFWYQQALGQGPEFLTYFQNEAQLDKSGLPSDRFFAERPEGSVSTLKIQRTQQEDSAVYLCASSLGAAVAGAKNIQYFGAGTRLSVL.

The table lists this clonotype with a few counts. The V and J genes are TRBV12-3 or TRBV12-4 and TRBJ1-2; 7 bases line up with TRBD1. The ends lost 5 bases at V and 4 bases at J; junction bases unmatched: 4. This CDR3 region has 13 residues. This CDR3 reads CASSPGTAYGYTF. As DNA, the CDR3 is TGTGCCAGCAGTCCTGGGACAGCCTATGGCTACACCTTC.

This clonotype has ten or more counts. V and J are TRBV7-2 and TRBJ2-1, with 10 positions matching TRBD1. V lost 5 bases to trimming and J lost 1 base; unmatched junction nucleotides: 14. Germline CDR1 and CDR2: SGHTA and FQGNSA. The CDR3 covers 19 residues. The CDR3 reads CASSQLPKRQGASYNEQFF. CDR3 in DNA: TGTGCCAGCAGCCAGCTCCCTAAGAGACAGGGGGCTTCCTACAATGAGCAGTTCTTC.

There are a few counts of this clonotype. J is TRBJ1-1 and V is TRBV28; D might be TRBD1 (5 bases). With 5 bases removed from V and 5 bases from J, the gap between germline ends came to 15 bases. The CDR3 loop spans 14 amino acids. Germline loops: CDR1 MDHEN, CDR2 SYDVKM. CDR3 DNA sequence: TGTGCCAGCAGTCCCAGGCCCCGGGGGACTGAAGCTTTCTTT. Protein sequence: CASSPRPRGTEAFF.

This clonotype was found many times. The gene calls are TRBV28 and TRBJ1-1; D is ambiguous. Per germline, CDR1 MDHEN and CDR2 SYDVKM. This CDR3 is 15 amino acids long. The V gene lost 5 bases and the J gene lost 1 base, with 14 bases spanning the gap. DNA for the CDR3: TGTGCCAGCAGTGTTTACCCGACACAGAACACTGAAGCTTTCTTT. Its protein product is CASSVYPTQNTEAFF.

This clonotype occurred a few times. Given the absence of the conserved phenylalanine or tryptophan at the CDR3 end, a read error is likely. The gene calls are TRBV20-1 and TRBJ2-7, with D possibly TRBD2 on 6 matching bases. The CDR3 has 13 residues. Germline CDR1 and CDR2: DFQATT and SNEGSKA (reference sequence). The V end lost 6 bases, the J end lost 5 bases, and 17 bases lay between the germline ends. The CDR3 here is CSAEWAGTDEQYL. The CDR3, as DNA: TGCAGTGCAGAATGGGCGGGAACTGACGAGCAGTACCTC.

This clonotype was observed at least ten times. The V and J genes are TRBV10-3 and TRBJ2-1, with 9 bases lining up with TRBD2. The germline V gene encodes CDR1 ENHRY and CDR2 SYGVKD. J was trimmed by 9 bases and V by 4 bases; bases with no gene match: 19. CDR3 length equals 18 residues. The CDR3 sequence is CAISGRPSPAGGYGEQFF. The CDR3 region has the DNA TGTGCCATCAGTGGCCGCCCCTCTCCAGCGGGGGGTTATGGTGAGCAGTTCTTC.

This clonotype was picked up a small number of times. The V call is TRBV28, the J call TRBJ2-2; 7 nucleotides match TRBD2. Germline CDR1 reads MDHEN; CDR2 reads SYDVKM. V was pared by 7 bases and J by 2 bases, with 7 bases of the junction left unmatched. The CDR3 runs to 15 residues. CDR3 sequence: CASTQPGLNTGELFF. CDR3 coding DNA: TGTGCCAGCACCCAGCCGGGACTAAACACCGGGGAGCTGTTTTTT.

This clonotype was picked up a small number of times. The chain has TRBV10-3 and TRBJ1-1; 7 bases fit TRBD1. The CDR3 is 15 amino acids. Trimming cost V 5 bases and J 5 bases; bases outside gene matches: 11. Germline V gene lookup returns CDR1 ENHRY and CDR2 SYGVKD. CDR3 amino acids: CAISTKNRGRTEAFF. The CDR3 DNA is TGTGCCATCAGTACCAAAAACAGGGGTCGGACTGAAGCTTTCTTT.

The table lists this clonotype with a count of one. The chain is built from TRBV7-2 and TRBJ2-1, with TRBD2 matching over 9 bases. Germline assignment: CDR1 SGHTA and CDR2 FQGNSA. The CDR3 has 16 residues. Trimming took 1 base from V and 9 from J; bases not matched to a gene: 10. The CDR3 here is CASSLDLAGRPGEQFF. The CDR3 region has the DNA TGTGCCAGCAGCTTAGATCTAGCGGGAAGGCCCGGTGAGCAGTTCTTC.

At least ten counts were recorded for this clonotype. CDR3 sequence reads: CASSLFASGYEQYF. In DNA, the CDR3 is TGTGCCAGCAGCTTATTCGCTAGCGGTTACGAGCAGTACTTC. The chain employs TRBV7-3 and TRBJ2-7, with 7 bases lining up with TRBD2. CDR1 and CDR2 from the germline V gene are SGHTA and FQGTGA. This CDR3 spans 14 amino acids. Trimming took 2 bases from V and 4 from J; bases not matched to a gene: 5.

The chain recombines TRBV28 with TRBJ2-3, with 12 bases fitting TRBD2. J lost 4 bases, V lost 6 bases, and 14 bases had no gene match. This CDR3 has 18 residues. Germline assignment: CDR1 MDHEN and CDR2 SYDVKM. Written as DNA, the CDR3 is TGTGCCAGCAGCCCTAGGACTAGCGGGATTCCCGGTGCAGATACGCAGTATTTT. This encodes CASSPRTSGIPGADTQYF.

The V call is TRBV9, the J call TRBJ1-3; 7 bases are shared with TRBD1. The CDR3 extends over 14 amino acids. Germline V gene data show CDR1 as SGDLS and CDR2 as YYNGEE. V trimming: 5 bases; J trimming: 4 bases; junction bases outside the gene matches: 6. This CDR3 reads CASSGGTAGNTIYF. CDR3 bases: TGTGCCAGCAGTGGCGGGACAGCAGGAAACACCATATATTTT.

This clonotype was recorded at least ten times. The chain joins TRBV28 to TRBJ1-1, with unresolved D. The V end lost 6 bases, the J end lost 1 base, and 6 bases lay between the germline ends. Germline V gene sequence: CDR1 MDHEN, CDR2 SYDVKM. The CDR3 loop spans 12 amino acids. The CDR3 region has the DNA TGTGCCAGCAGGCTGGCGAACACTGAAGCTTTCTTT. It yields the protein CASRLANTEAFF.

V gene TRBV7-2 combines with J gene TRBJ1-2; TRBD1 might be the D (6 bases). The germline CDR1 and CDR2 sequences are SGHTA and FQGNSA. The CDR3 runs to 13 residues. The V end lost 5 bases, the J end lost 7 bases, and 14 bases lay between the germline ends. The CDR3 bases are TGTGCCAGCAGCCTTGACAGGCAGTTTGGCTACACCTTC. This codes for CASSLDRQFGYTF.

At least ten counts were recorded for this clonotype. The chain has TRBV28 and TRBJ1-4; no definite D call. V was cut by 5 bases and J by 4 bases, with 5 bases left in between. Germline CDR1 is MDHEN and CDR2 is SYDVKM. CDR3 size: 12 residues. The CDR3 sequence: CASSGFNEKLFF. DNA of the CDR3: TGTGCCAGCAGTGGATTTAATGAAAAACTGTTTTTT.

In its sample, this clonotype was seen many times. The chain couples TRBV29-1 to TRBJ2-5; D might be TRBD1 or TRBD2, each matching 6 bases. The germline V and J ends were trimmed by 0 bases and 4 bases, with 15 bases remaining between them. The CDR3 sequence is 15 residues long. Germline values: CDR1 SQVTM, CDR2 ANQGSEA. The CDR3 region has the DNA TGCAGCGTTGAAGATATCCGGGGGCCAAGAGAGACCCAGTACTTC. Translated: CSVEDIRGPRETQYF. The complete variable domain, with remaining parts taken from reference TRBV29-1 and TRBJ2-5, reads SAVISQKPSRDICQRGTSLTIQCQVDSQVTMMFWYRQQPGQSLTLIATANQGSEATYESGFVIDKFPISRPNLTFSTLTVSNMSPEDSSIYLCSVEDIRGPRETQYFGPGTRLLVL.

In this sample, this clonotype turned up many times. The chain combines TRBV27 with TRBJ1-5; D is ambiguous. Deletions cut 5 bases from V and 7 bases from J, with 21 bases between. The CDR3 is made up of 16 amino acids. Germline CDR1 and CDR2: MNHEY and SMNVEV (reference sequence). The CDR3 loop is CASSPRTRVTRQPQHF. The CDR3, as DNA: TGTGCCAGCAGTCCCCGAACCCGAGTTACGCGGCAGCCCCAGCATTTT.